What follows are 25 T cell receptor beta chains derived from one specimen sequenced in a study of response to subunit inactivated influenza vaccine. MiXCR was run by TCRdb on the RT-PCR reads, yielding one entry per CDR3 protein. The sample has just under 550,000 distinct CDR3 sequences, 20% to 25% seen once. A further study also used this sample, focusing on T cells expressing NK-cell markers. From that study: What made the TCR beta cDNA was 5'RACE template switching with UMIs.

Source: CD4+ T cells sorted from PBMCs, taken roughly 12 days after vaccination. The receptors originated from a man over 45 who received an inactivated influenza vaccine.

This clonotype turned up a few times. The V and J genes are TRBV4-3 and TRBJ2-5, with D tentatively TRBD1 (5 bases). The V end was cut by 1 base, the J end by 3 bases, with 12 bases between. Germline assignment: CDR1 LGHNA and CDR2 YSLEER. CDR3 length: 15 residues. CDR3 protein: CASSQAPGPEETQYF. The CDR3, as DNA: TGCGCCAGCAGCCAAGCCCCAGGGCCTGAAGAGACCCAGTACTTC.

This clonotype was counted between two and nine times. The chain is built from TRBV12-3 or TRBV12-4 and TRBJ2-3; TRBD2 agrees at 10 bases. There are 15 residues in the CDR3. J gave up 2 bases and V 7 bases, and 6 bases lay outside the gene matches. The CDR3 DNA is TGTGCCAGCACTCTTAGCGGGGGGTACACAGATACGCAGTATTTT. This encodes CASTLSGGYTDTQYF.

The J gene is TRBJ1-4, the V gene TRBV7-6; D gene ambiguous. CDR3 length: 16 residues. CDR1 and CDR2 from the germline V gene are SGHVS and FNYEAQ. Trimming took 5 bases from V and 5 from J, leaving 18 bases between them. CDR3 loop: CASSPQTGPMNEKLFF. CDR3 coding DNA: TGTGCCAGCAGCCCTCAGACCGGGCCGATGAATGAAAAACTGTTTTTT.

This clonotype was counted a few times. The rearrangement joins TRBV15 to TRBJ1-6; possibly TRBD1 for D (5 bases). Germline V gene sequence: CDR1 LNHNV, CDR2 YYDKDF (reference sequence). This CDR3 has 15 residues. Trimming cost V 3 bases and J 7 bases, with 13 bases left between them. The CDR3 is CATSSPPRGNSPLHF. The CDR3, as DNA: TGTGCCACCAGCAGTCCCCCCCGGGGGAATTCACCCCTCCACTTT.

CDR3 DNA: TGCGCCAGCAGCTTGGCCACTCCGGGGTTGTACGAGCAGTACTTC. Protein sequence: CASSLATPGLYEQYF. The genes are TRBV5-1 and TRBJ2-7, with D perhaps matching TRBD2 (5 bases). CDR3 size: 15 residues. Looked up from germline, CDR1 is SGHRS and CDR2 is YFSETQ. V gave up 0 bases and J gave up 4 bases, with 14 bases separating them.

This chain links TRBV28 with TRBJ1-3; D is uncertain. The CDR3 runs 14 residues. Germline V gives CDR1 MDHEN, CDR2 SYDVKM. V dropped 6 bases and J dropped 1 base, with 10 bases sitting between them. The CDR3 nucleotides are TGTGCCAGCAGGGGGATTAGGTCTGGAAACACCATATATTTT. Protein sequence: CASRGIRSGNTIYF. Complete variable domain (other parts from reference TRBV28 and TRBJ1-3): DVKVTQSSRYLVKRTGEKVFLECVQDMDHENMFWYRQDPGLGLRLIYFSYDVKMKEKGDIPEGYSVSREKKERFSLILESASTNQTSMYLCASRGIRSGNTIYFGEGSWLTVV.

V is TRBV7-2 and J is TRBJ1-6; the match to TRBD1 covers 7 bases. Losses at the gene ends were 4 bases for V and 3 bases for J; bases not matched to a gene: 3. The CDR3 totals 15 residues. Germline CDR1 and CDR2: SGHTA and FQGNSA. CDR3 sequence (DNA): TGTGCCAGCAGCTCACAGGGGTTCTATAATTCACCCCTCCACTTT. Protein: CASSSQGFYNSPLHF.

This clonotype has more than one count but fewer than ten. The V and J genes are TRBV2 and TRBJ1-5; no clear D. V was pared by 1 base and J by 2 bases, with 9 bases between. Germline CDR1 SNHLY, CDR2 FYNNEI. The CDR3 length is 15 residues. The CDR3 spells CASSEEVGGNQPQHF. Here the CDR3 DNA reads TGTGCCAGCAGTGAAGAGGTTGGAGGCAATCAGCCCCAGCATTTT.

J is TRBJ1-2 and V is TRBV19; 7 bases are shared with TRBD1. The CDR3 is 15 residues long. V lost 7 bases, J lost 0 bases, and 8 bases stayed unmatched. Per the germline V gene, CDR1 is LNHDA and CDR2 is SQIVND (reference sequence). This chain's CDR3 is CASTRTGSANYGYTF. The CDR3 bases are TGTGCCAGTACCCGGACAGGTTCAGCTAACTATGGCTACACCTTC. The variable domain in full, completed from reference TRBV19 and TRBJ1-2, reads DGGITQSPKYLFRKEGQNVTLSCEQNLNHDAMYWYRQDPGQGLRLIYYSQIVNDFQKGDIAEGYSVSREKKESFPLTVTSAQKNPTAFYLCASTRTGSANYGYTFGSGTRLTVV.

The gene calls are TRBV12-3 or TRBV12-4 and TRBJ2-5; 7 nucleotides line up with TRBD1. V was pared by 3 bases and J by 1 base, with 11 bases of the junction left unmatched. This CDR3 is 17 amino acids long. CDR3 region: CASSFTLRQGTQETQYF. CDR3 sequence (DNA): TGTGCCAGCAGTTTTACGCTGCGACAGGGTACCCAAGAGACCCAGTACTTC.

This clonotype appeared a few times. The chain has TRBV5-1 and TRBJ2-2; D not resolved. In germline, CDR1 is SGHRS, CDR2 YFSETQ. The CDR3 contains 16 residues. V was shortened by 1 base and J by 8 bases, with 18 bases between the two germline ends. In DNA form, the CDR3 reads TGCGCCAGCAGCTTGCTTCCCGACCAGCAATCTGGGGAGCTGTTTTTT. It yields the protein CASSLLPDQQSGELFF.

CDR3 DNA sequence: TGCAGTGCTAGAGAGAGTAGCGGGGGCTCCTACGAGCAGTACTTC. It translates to CSARESSGGSYEQYF. V usage is TRBV20-1 and J usage is TRBJ2-7; 9 positions agree with TRBD2. Germline V gene data show CDR1 as DFQATT and CDR2 as SNEGSKA (reference sequence). V shed 0 bases, J shed 0 bases, and the junction held 3 bases outside the gene matches. The CDR3 loop spans 15 amino acids.

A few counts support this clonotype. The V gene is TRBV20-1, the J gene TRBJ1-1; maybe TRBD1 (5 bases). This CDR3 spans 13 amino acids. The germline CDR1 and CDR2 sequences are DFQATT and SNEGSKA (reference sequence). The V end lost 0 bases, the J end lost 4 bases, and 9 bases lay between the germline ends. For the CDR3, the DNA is TGCAGTGCTAGAGAAAGGGGAGGCACTGAAGCTTTCTTT. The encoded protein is CSARERGGTEAFF.

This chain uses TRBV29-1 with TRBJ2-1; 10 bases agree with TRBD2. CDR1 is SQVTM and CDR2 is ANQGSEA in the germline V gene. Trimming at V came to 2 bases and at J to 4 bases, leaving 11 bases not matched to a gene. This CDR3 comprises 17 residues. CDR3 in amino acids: CSVEPRRLAGGYNEQFF. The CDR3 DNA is TGCAGCGTTGAACCACGTCGCTTAGCGGGGGGTTACAATGAGCAGTTCTTC.

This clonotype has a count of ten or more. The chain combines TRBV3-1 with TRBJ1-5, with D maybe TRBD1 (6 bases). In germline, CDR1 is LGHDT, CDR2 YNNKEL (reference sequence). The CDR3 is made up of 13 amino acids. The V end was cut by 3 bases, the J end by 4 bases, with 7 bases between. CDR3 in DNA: TGTGCCAGCAGCCAGCAGGGGAATCAGCCCCAGCATTTT. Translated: CASSQQGNQPQHF.

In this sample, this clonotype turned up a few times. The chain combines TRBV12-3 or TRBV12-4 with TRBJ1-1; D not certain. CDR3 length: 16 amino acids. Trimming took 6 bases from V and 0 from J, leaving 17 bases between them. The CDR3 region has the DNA TGTGCCAGCAGCTTCCCCACGGGCGGATTGAACACTGAAGCTTTCTTT. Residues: CASSFPTGGLNTEAFF.

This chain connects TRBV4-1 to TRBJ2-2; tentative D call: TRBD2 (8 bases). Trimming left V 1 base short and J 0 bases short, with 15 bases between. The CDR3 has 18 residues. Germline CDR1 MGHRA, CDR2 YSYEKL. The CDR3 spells CASSQAGGQGANTGELFF. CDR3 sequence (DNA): TGCGCCAGCAGCCAAGCGGGAGGGCAGGGGGCGAACACCGGGGAGCTGTTTTTT.

The chain's CDR3 is CASSQTLMKGSHEQYF. CDR3 coding DNA: TGTGCCAGCAGCCAAACCCTGATGAAAGGGAGCCACGAGCAGTACTTC. This chain joins TRBV3-1 and TRBJ2-7, with D perhaps matching TRBD2 (5 bases). The CDR3 consists of 16 residues. Germline V CDR1 and CDR2: LGHDT, YNNKEL (reference sequence). Trimming stripped 2 bases from V and 5 bases from J, with 19 bases between.

The CDR3 DNA sequence: TGTGCCAGCCATGGTGGCGTGGGGAATTCACCCCTCCACTTT. Amino acid sequence: CASHGGVGNSPLHF. The V call is TRBV18, the J call TRBJ1-6; D gene uncertain. The V and J ends lost 8 bases and 7 bases respectively, with 15 bases between them. CDR1 is KGHSH, CDR2 LQKENI, per germline. CDR3 size: 14 residues.

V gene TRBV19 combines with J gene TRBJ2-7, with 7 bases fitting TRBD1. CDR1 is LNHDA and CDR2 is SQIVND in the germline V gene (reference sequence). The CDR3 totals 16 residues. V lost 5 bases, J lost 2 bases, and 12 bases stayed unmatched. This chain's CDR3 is CASSLNRDSVTYEQYF. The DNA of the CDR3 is TGTGCCAGTAGTCTAAACCGGGACAGTGTTACCTACGAGCAGTACTTC. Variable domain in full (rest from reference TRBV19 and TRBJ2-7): DGGITQSPKYLFRKEGQNVTLSCEQNLNHDAMYWYRQDPGQGLRLIYYSQIVNDFQKGDIAEGYSVSREKKESFPLTVTSAQKNPTAFYLCASSLNRDSVTYEQYFGPGTRLTVT.

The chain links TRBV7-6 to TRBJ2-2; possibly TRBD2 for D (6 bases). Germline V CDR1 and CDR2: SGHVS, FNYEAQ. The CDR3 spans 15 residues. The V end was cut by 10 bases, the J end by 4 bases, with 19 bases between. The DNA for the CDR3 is TGTGCCACCCAGCCTCGACTAGTCTCCACCGGGGAGCTGTTTTTT. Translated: CATQPRLVSTGELFF.

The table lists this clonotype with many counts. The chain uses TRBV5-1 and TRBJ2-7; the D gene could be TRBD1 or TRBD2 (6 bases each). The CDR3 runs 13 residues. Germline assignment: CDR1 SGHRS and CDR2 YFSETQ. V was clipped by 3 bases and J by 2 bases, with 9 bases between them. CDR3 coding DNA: TGCGCCAGCAGCTCGCGGGACACCTACGAGCAGTACTTC. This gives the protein CASSSRDTYEQYF.

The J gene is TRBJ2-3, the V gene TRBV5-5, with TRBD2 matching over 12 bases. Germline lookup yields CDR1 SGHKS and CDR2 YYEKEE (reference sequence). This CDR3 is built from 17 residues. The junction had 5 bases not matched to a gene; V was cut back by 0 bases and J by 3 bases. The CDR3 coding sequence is TGTGCCAGCAGCTTGGTTAGGACTAGCGGGACGACAGATACGCAGTATTTT. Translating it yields CASSLVRTSGTTDTQYF.

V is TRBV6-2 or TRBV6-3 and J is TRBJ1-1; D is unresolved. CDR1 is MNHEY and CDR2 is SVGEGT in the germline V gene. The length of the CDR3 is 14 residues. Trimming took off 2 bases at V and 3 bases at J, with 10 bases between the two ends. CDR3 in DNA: TGTGCCAGCAGTTACGGGGTGGTGTACACTGAAGCTTTCTTT. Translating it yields CASSYGVVYTEAFF.

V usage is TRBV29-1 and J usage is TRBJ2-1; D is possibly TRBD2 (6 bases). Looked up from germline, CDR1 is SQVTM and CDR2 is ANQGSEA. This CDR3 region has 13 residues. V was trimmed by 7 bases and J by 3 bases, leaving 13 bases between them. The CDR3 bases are TGCAGCGCCCGGCGGGAAAGCTACAATGAGCAGTTCTTC. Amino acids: CSARRESYNEQFF.